The next 32 T cell receptor beta chains were all read from a single sample in a study of regulatory T cells in long-lasting Graves disease. The time point was: persistent/refractory GD, antithyroid drugs over 5 years with positive TRAb. Preparation of the TCR library used RNA extracted from PBMCs. Investigators prepared the TCR beta libraries by applying iRepertoire HTBI primers and Arm-PCR of CDR3 regions. TCRdb processed the multiplex PCR reads anew with MiXCR; each CDR3 protein has one entry. The data contain roughly 500,000 distinct CDR3 sequences, 20% to 25% of them seen just once; the ten biggest clones take up over 6%. The input for sequencing was peripheral blood mononuclear cells (PBMCs), taken when the disease was refractory, from a patient treated with antithyroid drugs. These receptors originate from a female donor with Graves disease.

This clonotype was observed many times. The J gene is TRBJ2-5, the V gene TRBV13; tentatively, D is TRBD1 (5 bases). The germline gives CDR1 PRHDT, CDR2 FYEKMQ (reference sequence). The CDR3 sequence is 15 residues long. V was cut by 0 bases and J by 3 bases, with 11 bases left in between. As DNA, the CDR3 is TGTGCCAGCAGCTTAGGGTCCAGCAGGGAAGAGACCCAGTACTTC. It translates to CASSLGSSREETQYF.

V gene TRBV20-1 combines with J gene TRBJ2-7, with a possible D match to TRBD2 (6 bases). The CDR3 covers 15 residues. V was shortened by 4 bases and J by 4 bases, with 20 bases between the two germline ends. CDR1 DFQATT and CDR2 SNEGSKA come from the germline V gene (reference sequence). The CDR3, as DNA: TGCAGTGCTAATAAAGGCCTGGGGGGTGGGTACGAGCAGTACTTC. Encoded protein: CSANKGLGGGYEQYF.

This clonotype was counted a single time. The chain has TRBV19 and TRBJ2-2; the D is unclear. The V and J ends lost 3 bases and 0 bases respectively, with 14 bases between them. Germline V gives CDR1 LNHDA, CDR2 SQIVND (reference sequence). CDR3 size: 17 residues. The CDR3 sequence is CASSILLIGSNTGELFF. CDR3 bases: TGTGCCAGTAGTATCCTACTTATCGGGTCGAACACCGGGGAGCTGTTTTTT. Variable domain in full (rest from reference TRBV19 and TRBJ2-2): DGGITQSPKYLFRKEGQNVTLSCEQNLNHDAMYWYRQDPGQGLRLIYYSQIVNDFQKGDIAEGYSVSREKKESFPLTVTSAQKNPTAFYLCASSILLIGSNTGELFFGEGSRLTVL.

This clonotype occurred many times. The chain has TRBV12-3 or TRBV12-4 and TRBJ1-2; D uncertain. Deletions cut 2 bases from V and 6 bases from J, with 13 bases between. There are 14 residues in the CDR3. The CDR3 DNA is TGTGCCAGCAGTTTAAGTCGTAGGGCCCATGGCTACACCTTC. Translation: CASSLSRRAHGYTF.

This clonotype was seen many times. This chain uses TRBV5-1 with TRBJ2-7; 9 nucleotides agree with TRBD2. The CDR3 is made up of 14 amino acids. Trimming at V came to 4 bases and at J to 5 bases, leaving 7 bases not matched to a gene. The germline gives CDR1 SGHRS, CDR2 YFSETQ. CDR3 in amino acids: CASSRTSDRHEQYF. CDR3 DNA: TGCGCCAGCAGCAGGACTAGCGATCGTCACGAGCAGTACTTC.

The chain is built from TRBV28 and TRBJ2-7; 7 bases line up with TRBD1. The germline CDR1 and CDR2 sequences are MDHEN and SYDVKM. Trimming cost V 3 bases and J 5 bases; bases outside gene matches: 7. The CDR3 covers 14 residues. The CDR3 DNA follows: TGTGCCAGCAGTTTCGAACAGGGGTTCAACGAGCAGTACTTC. Amino acids: CASSFEQGFNEQYF.

Many counts were recorded for this clonotype. The chain links TRBV7-2 to TRBJ2-5; D perhaps matches TRBD2 (6 bases). V was shortened by 5 bases and J by 0 bases, with 13 bases between the two germline ends. The CDR3 sequence is 15 residues long. CDR1 and CDR2 (germline): SGHTA, FQGNSA. CDR3 nucleotides: TGTGCCAGCAGCGGCGGGGCTTGGAACCAAGAGACCCAGTACTTC. This encodes CASSGGAWNQETQYF.

This clonotype occurred many times. The chain carries TRBV10-3 and TRBJ1-2; D is undetermined. The CDR3 runs 15 residues. The germline gives CDR1 ENHRY, CDR2 SYGVKD. Trimming pared 8 bases from V and 2 bases from J, leaving 18 bases between. The CDR3 loop reads CAIPKVDGTNYGYTF. The CDR3 coding sequence is TGTGCCATCCCCAAGGTGGACGGAACCAACTATGGCTACACCTTC.

This clonotype was seen more than once but under ten times. Given a much more abundant clone one base away, this may be a read error. The rearrangement links TRBV7-2 to TRBJ2-5, with D tentatively TRBD1 (5 bases). The germline CDR1 and CDR2 sequences are SGHTA and FQGNSA. The CDR3 runs to 14 residues. CDR3 loop: CAGSRPAQGETQYF. The CDR3 DNA follows: TGTGCCGGCAGCCGACCAGCCCAGGGAGAGACCCAGTACTTC. Drawing the rest from reference TRBV7-2 and TRBJ2-5, the complete variable domain is GAGVSQSPSNKVTEKGKDVELRCDPISGHTALYWYRQSLGQGLEFLIYFQGNSAPDKSGLPSDRFSAERTGGSVSTLTIQRTQQEDSAVYLCAGSRPAQGETQYFGPGTRLLVL.

The chain has TRBV27 and TRBJ2-3, with 13 bases fitting TRBD2. The CDR3 length is 14 residues. The germline gives CDR1 MNHEY, CDR2 SMNVEV (reference sequence). The V gene end was trimmed by 6 bases and the J gene end by 10 bases; junction bases not matched to a gene: 7. Here the CDR3 DNA reads TGTGCCAGCAGCCCTCCGGGACTAGCGGGGTCGCAGTATTTT. This encodes CASSPPGLAGSQYF.

This clonotype was seen ten or more times. The rearrangement links TRBV12-5 to TRBJ2-5; 7 bases are shared with TRBD2. Germline CDR1 LGHNT, CDR2 FRNRAP. The length of the CDR3 is 15 residues. Losses at the gene ends were 7 bases for V and 0 bases for J; bases not matched to a gene: 8. Written as DNA, the CDR3 is TGTGCTAGTGCCCTGGGGAGGGAAAACCAAGAGACCCAGTACTTC. Translation gives CASALGRENQETQYF.

J is TRBJ2-1 and V is TRBV11-3, with 9 nucleotides matching TRBD2. V trimming: 5 bases; J trimming: 6 bases; junction bases outside the gene matches: 8. This CDR3 is built from 15 residues. Looked up from germline, CDR1 is SGHNT and CDR2 is YENEEA. DNA of the CDR3: TGTGCCAGCAGCGGTAGGGCTAGCGGGATCAATGAGCAGTTCTTC. As protein: CASSGRASGINEQFF.

Of note for this clonotype: It may be a read error: a sequence one base away is much more abundant. This chain uses TRBV7-9 with TRBJ1-1; D call uncertain. Looked up from germline, CDR1 is SEHNR and CDR2 is FQNEAQ (reference sequence). V lost 2 bases and J 3 bases, leaving 4 bases between the germline ends. This CDR3 has 12 amino acids. The CDR3 spells CASSLMDTEAFF. CDR3 DNA sequence: TGTGCCAGCAGCTTAATGGACACTGAAGCTTTCTTT.

Many counts were recorded for this clonotype. The rearrangement joins TRBV28 to TRBJ1-2; TRBD1 agrees at 7 bases. Germline V gives CDR1 MDHEN, CDR2 SYDVKM. V was pared by 4 bases and J by 4 bases, with 9 bases of the junction left unmatched. The CDR3 contains 15 residues. The DNA for the CDR3 is TGTGCCAGCAGTTCCGCCAACAGGGGTGGCTATGGCTACACCTTC. Translating gives CASSSANRGGYGYTF.

This sequence joins TRBV27 and TRBJ2-7; a possible D gene is TRBD1 (6 bases). Germline CDR1 is MNHEY and CDR2 is SMNVEV (reference sequence). This CDR3 is built from 14 residues. V shed 3 bases and J shed 3 bases, with 12 bases lying between them. Here the CDR3 DNA reads TGTGCCAGCAGTTTCTCGGGACATAGCTACGAGCAGTACTTC. This sequence encodes CASSFSGHSYEQYF.

This clonotype was detected many times. This rearrangement joins TRBV29-1 to TRBJ1-4; D might be TRBD1 (6 bases). CDR1 is SQVTM, CDR2 ANQGSEA, per germline. Trimming removed 5 bases from V and 5 bases from J, with 12 bases in between. This CDR3 has 13 residues. The CDR3 region is CSVRTDLNEKLFF. In DNA form, the CDR3 reads TGCAGCGTTAGGACAGACCTCAATGAAAAACTGTTTTTT.

This rearrangement joins TRBV19 to TRBJ1-5; 9 bases are shared with TRBD1. J gave up 3 bases and V 5 bases, and 11 bases lay outside the gene matches. CDR1 is LNHDA and CDR2 is SQIVND in the germline V gene (reference sequence). There are 17 residues in the CDR3. CDR3 nucleotides: TGTGCCAGTAGTTTAACCCGGGACAGGGCGGTCAATCAGCCCCAGCATTTT. Protein: CASSLTRDRAVNQPQHF.

This chain links TRBV12-5 with TRBJ1-1; no reliable D call. The V and J ends lost 3 bases and 1 base respectively, with 9 bases between them. Germline assignment: CDR1 LGHNT and CDR2 FRNRAP. The CDR3 is made up of 14 amino acids. This CDR3 is CASGFAGQNTEAFF. The CDR3 DNA reads as TGTGCTAGTGGTTTTGCAGGTCAGAACACTGAAGCTTTCTTT.

This clonotype was counted at least ten times. The CDR3 DNA follows: TGCAGCGTTGAACCCGGGGAGGAGAGGACTGAAGCTTTCTTT. This sequence encodes CSVEPGEERTEAFF. The chain recombines TRBV29-1 with TRBJ1-1; D call uncertain. Trimming left V 2 bases short and J 5 bases short, with 15 bases between. CDR3 length: 14 amino acids. The germline V gene encodes CDR1 SQVTM and CDR2 ANQGSEA.

This clonotype was found many times. V and J are TRBV12-3 or TRBV12-4 and TRBJ1-5; D not certain. This CDR3 has 13 amino acids. V lost 5 bases and J 2 bases, leaving 7 bases between the germline ends. The CDR3 DNA sequence: TGTGCCAGCAGTCGAGTGGGCAATCAGCCCCAGCATTTT. Its protein is CASSRVGNQPQHF.

The rearrangement joins TRBV7-2 to TRBJ2-1; TRBD1 agrees at 7 bases. Trimming removed 1 base from V and 15 bases from J; junction bases left unmatched: 9. CDR3 size: 13 residues. Germline CDR1 SGHTA, CDR2 FQGNSA. CDR3 nucleotide sequence: TGTGCCAGCAGCTTAGGGGGAACAGGGGCTGGGTTCTTC. Encoded protein: CASSLGGTGAGFF.

This clonotype was counted between two and nine times. J is TRBJ2-7 and V is TRBV27, with 11 bases aligning to TRBD2. Trimming at V came to 6 bases and at J to 4 bases, leaving 14 bases not matched to a gene. CDR1 MNHEY and CDR2 SMNVEV come from the germline V gene (reference sequence). This CDR3 is built from 17 residues. The CDR3 DNA reads as TGTGCCAGCAGGCGCCGTTTACTAGCGGGAGTGGATTACGAGCAGTACTTC. It encodes CASRRRLLAGVDYEQYF.

The chain has TRBV9 and TRBJ1-2, with D perhaps TRBD1 (5 bases). Germline CDR1 reads SGDLS; CDR2 reads YYNGEE. The length of the CDR3 is 13 residues. Deletions cut 1 base from V and 8 bases from J, with 12 bases between. CDR3 residues: CASSVQGEGGYTF. The CDR3, as DNA: TGTGCCAGCAGCGTACAGGGAGAAGGCGGCTACACCTTC.

This clonotype turned up a few times. V gene TRBV7-9 combines with J gene TRBJ2-7, with 8 bases identical to TRBD2. V was clipped by 3 bases and J by 3 bases; unmatched bases: 4. Germline-derived CDR1 and CDR2 are SEHNR and FQNEAQ (reference sequence). The CDR3 is made up of 14 amino acids. The CDR3 DNA follows: TGTGCCAGCAGCTTCGGCGGGGGGTTCTACGAGCAGTACTTC. Amino acids: CASSFGGGFYEQYF.

Comments on this clonotype: Mismatch with germline at one junction end may stem from a read error. This rearrangement joins TRBV3-1 to TRBJ2-2, with D perhaps TRBD1 or TRBD2 (5 bases each). From germline, CDR1 is LGHDT and CDR2 YNNKEL (reference sequence). This CDR3 contains 16 residues. CDR3 DNA: TGTGGCAGCAGCGATACCCGGGGCGCGAACACCGGGGAGCTGTTTTTT. It codes for CGSSDTRGANTGELFF.

The table lists this clonotype with a few counts. The chain couples TRBV27 to TRBJ2-1; 8 positions match TRBD2. This CDR3 has 14 residues. With 4 bases clipped from V and 12 bases from J, the junction kept 11 bases outside the gene matches. Germline V gene lookup returns CDR1 MNHEY and CDR2 SMNVEV (reference sequence). CDR3 sequence: CASSSNRAGRGQFF. The CDR3 DNA is TGTGCCAGCAGTTCAAACAGGGCCGGGAGGGGGCAGTTCTTC.

This clonotype has a count of ten or more. The rearrangement joins TRBV24-1 to TRBJ2-5, with a weak D call TRBD1 (5 bases). The germline gives CDR1 KGHDR, CDR2 SFDVKD. With 6 bases removed from V and 7 bases from J, the gap between germline ends came to 20 bases. The CDR3 loop spans 15 amino acids. In DNA form, the CDR3 reads TGTGCCACCAGTCCTTCGCAGGGAAACTCGCGGACCCAGTACTTC. This gives the protein CATSPSQGNSRTQYF.

The V and J genes are TRBV20-1 and TRBJ1-2, with 9 bases identical to TRBD1. The CDR3 is made up of 14 amino acids. Per germline, CDR1 DFQATT and CDR2 SNEGSKA (reference sequence). Losses at the gene ends were 0 bases for V and 4 bases for J; bases not matched to a gene: 3. The CDR3 sequence is CSARDRDRAYGYTF. DNA of the CDR3: TGCAGTGCTAGAGACCGGGACAGGGCCTATGGCTACACCTTC.

As regards this clonotype: A single base separates this from a much larger clone, so it may be a read error. V is TRBV7-2 and J is TRBJ2-5; the D is unclear. The CDR3 totals 12 residues. CDR1 SGHTA and CDR2 FQGNSA come from the germline V gene. The CDR3 reads CASSSQREIQYF. The CDR3, as DNA: TGTGCCAGCAGCTCACAACGAGAGATCCAGTACTTC.

This clonotype was counted many times. This chain joins TRBV12-3 or TRBV12-4 and TRBJ1-5, with TRBD1 matching over 9 bases. The CDR3 contains 17 residues. With 6 bases clipped from V and 7 bases from J, the junction kept 16 bases outside the gene matches. The CDR3 loop reads CASSPYPTGGRKQPQHF. CDR3 in DNA: TGTGCCAGCAGCCCATACCCGACAGGGGGGCGAAAGCAGCCCCAGCATTTT.

There are a few counts of this clonotype. The chain is built from TRBV5-5 and TRBJ2-5; possible D gene TRBD2, 5 bases. Germline assignment: CDR1 SGHKS and CDR2 YYEKEE (reference sequence). The CDR3 has 14 amino acids. Trimming shortened V by 2 bases and J by 3 bases, and 11 bases separated the two germline ends. The DNA of the CDR3 is TGTGCCAGCAGCTTTTGGCCGCGGGAAGAGACCCAGTACTTC. Amino acids: CASSFWPREETQYF.

In this sample, this clonotype turned up once. A much larger clonotype is one base distant, so this may be a read error. This CDR3 fails to terminate in the conserved phenylalanine or tryptophan, so it likely reflects a read error. The V and J genes are TRBV28 and TRBJ1-1, with D tentatively TRBD1 (6 bases). From germline, CDR1 is MDHEN and CDR2 SYDVKM. Trimming stripped 1 base from V and 7 bases from J, with 13 bases between. The CDR3 spans 14 residues. CDR3 in amino acids: CASSLSRRGNEAFC. The CDR3 nucleotides are TGTGCCAGCAGTTTATCCCGCAGGGGAAATGAAGCTTTCTGT.